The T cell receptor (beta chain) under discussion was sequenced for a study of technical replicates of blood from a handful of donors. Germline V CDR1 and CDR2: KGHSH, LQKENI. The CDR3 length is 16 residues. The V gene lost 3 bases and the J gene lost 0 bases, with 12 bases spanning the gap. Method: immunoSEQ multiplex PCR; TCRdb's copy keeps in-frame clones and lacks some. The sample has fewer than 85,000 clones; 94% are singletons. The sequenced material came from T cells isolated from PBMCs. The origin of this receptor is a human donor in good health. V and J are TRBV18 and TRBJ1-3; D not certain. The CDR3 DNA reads TGTGCCAGCTCACCCCTCGAGGTTTCCTCTGGAAACACCATATATTTT. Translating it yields CASSPLEVSSGNTIYF.